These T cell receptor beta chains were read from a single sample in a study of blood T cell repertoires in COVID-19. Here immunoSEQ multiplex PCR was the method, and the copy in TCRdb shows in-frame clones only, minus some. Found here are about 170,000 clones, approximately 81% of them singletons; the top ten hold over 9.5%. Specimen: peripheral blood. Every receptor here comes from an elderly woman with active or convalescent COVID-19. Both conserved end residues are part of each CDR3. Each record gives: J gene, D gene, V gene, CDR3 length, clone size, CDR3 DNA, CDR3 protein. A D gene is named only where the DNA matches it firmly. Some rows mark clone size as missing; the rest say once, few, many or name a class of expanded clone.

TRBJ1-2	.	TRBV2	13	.	TGTGCCAGCAGCACAGGGCGATCGGAAGGCTACACCTTC	CASSTGRSEGYTF
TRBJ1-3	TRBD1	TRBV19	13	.	TGTGCCAGTAGTGCGGACAGGAAGAACACCATATATTTT	CASSADRKNTIYF
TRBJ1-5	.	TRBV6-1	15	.	TGTGCCAGCAGTGAAGGGACAGATAGCAATCAGCCCCAGCATTTT	CASSEGTDSNQPQHF
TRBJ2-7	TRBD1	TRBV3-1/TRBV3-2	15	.	TGTGCCAGCAGCAGAACCGGGACAGGGCCCTACGAGCAGTACTTC	CASSRTGTGPYEQYF
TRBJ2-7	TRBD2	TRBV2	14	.	TGTGCCAGCAGGGCTCGGGGGGGGCCCTACGAGCAGTACTTC	CASRARGGPYEQYF
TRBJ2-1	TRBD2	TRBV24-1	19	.	TGTGCCACCAGTGACTCACGGACTAGCGGGAGGACCTCCTACAATGAGCAGTTCTTC	CATSDSRTSGRTSYNEQFF
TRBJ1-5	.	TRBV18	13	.	TGTGCCAGCTCACCATCCGTCAATCAGCCCCAGCATTTT	CASSPSVNQPQHF
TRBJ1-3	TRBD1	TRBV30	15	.	TGTGCCTGGAGTTGGGACAGCAGGCGGGGAAACACCATATATTTT	CAWSWDSRRGNTIYF
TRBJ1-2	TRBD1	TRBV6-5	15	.	TGTGCCAGCAGTACGCCCGGGACAGGGGCTGAGGGCTACACCTTC	CASSTPGTGAEGYTF
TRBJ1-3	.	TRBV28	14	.	TGTGCCAGCTATGACAGGCGGCCGGGAAACACCATATATTTT	CASYDRRPGNTIYF
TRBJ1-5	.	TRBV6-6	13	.	TGTGCCAGCAGTTACGGGACAAATCAGCCCCAGCATTTT	CASSYGTNQPQHF
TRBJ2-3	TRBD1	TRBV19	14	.	TGTGCCAGTAACTCACAGGGGTACACAGATACGCAGTATTTT	CASNSQGYTDTQYF
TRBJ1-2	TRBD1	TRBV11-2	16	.	TGTGCCAGCAGCCAAAATCCGGGACAGGGGAGCTATGGCTACACCTTC	CASSQNPGQGSYGYTF
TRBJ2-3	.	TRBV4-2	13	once	TGTGCCAGCAGTCAAGGGTCACTCTCCGAGCAGTATTTT	CASSQGSLSEQYF
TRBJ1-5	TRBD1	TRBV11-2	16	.	TGTGCCAGCAGCAGGACGACAGGGGCTAGCAATCAGCCCCAGCATTTT	CASSRTTGASNQPQHF
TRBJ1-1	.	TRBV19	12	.	TGTGCCAGTAGTACGCGGGGGACTGAAGCTTTCTTT	CASSTRGTEAFF
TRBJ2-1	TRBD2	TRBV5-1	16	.	TGCGCCAGCAGCTTGTTAGGGACTAGCGGGAGCGGGGAGCAGTTCTTC	CASSLLGTSGSGEQFF
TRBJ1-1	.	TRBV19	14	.	TGTGCCAGTAGTGCTGCGCGGGGTGGGACTGAAGCTTTCTTT	CASSAARGGTEAFF
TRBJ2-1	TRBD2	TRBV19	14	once	TGTGCCAGTAATGGGCGGGAGGGCCGCAGTGAGCAGTTCTTC	CASNGREGRSEQFF
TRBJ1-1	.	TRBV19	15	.	TGTGCCAGTAGAACCTCAGACAGTCCGAACACTGAAGCTTTCTTT	CASRTSDSPNTEAFF
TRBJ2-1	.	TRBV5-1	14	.	TGCGCCAGCAGCTCGGCGGAAACCTACAATGAGCAGTTCTTC	CASSSAETYNEQFF
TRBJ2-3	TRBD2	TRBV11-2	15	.	TGTGCCAGCAGCTTAGGACTAGCGGGAGCGGATACGCAGTATTTT	CASSLGLAGADTQYF
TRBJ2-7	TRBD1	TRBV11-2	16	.	TGTGCCAGCAGCTTAGGCGCGGGACAGGGACATGAGGAGCAGTACTTC	CASSLGAGQGHEEQYF
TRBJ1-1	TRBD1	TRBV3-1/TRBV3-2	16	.	TGTGCCAGCAGGCCCCGGGACAGGGGGTTTTGGACTGAAGCTTTCTTT	CASRPRDRGFWTEAFF
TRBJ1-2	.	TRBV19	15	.	TGTGCCAGTAGTATGCGTATAGGGAGGACCTATGGCTACACCTTC	CASSMRIGRTYGYTF
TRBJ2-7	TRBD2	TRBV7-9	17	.	TGTGCCGGGACGAGACTAGCGGGAGCAGGGTTGGCCTACGAGCAGTACTTC	CAGTRLAGAGLAYEQYF
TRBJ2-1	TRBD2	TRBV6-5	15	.	TGTGCCAGCAGTCCGGGACCCTGGGAGGGATTTGAGCAGTTCTTC	CASSPGPWEGFEQFF
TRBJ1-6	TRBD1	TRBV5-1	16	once	TGCGCCAGCAGCTTTAGGGACAGGGGGATCGATTCACCCCTCCACTTT	CASSFRDRGIDSPLHF
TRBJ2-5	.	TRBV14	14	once	TGTGCCAGCAGCCTAACAGGGCGGCTGGAGACCCAGTACTTC	CASSLTGRLETQYF
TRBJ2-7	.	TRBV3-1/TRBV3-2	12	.	TGTGCCAGCAGCCCTTACGGCTACGAGCAGTACTTC	CASSPYGYEQYF
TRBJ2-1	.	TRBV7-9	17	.	TGTGCCAGCAGCTTTTCCCGAGGTAGCGGAGATTACAATGAGCAGTTCTTC	CASSFSRGSGDYNEQFF
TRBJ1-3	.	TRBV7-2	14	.	TGTGCCAGCAGCCCCCGCAGGGGCGGGAACACCATATATTTT	CASSPRRGGNTIYF
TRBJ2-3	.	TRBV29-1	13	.	TGCAGCGTTGAAACAGCGGGCACAGATACGCAGTATTTT	CSVETAGTDTQYF